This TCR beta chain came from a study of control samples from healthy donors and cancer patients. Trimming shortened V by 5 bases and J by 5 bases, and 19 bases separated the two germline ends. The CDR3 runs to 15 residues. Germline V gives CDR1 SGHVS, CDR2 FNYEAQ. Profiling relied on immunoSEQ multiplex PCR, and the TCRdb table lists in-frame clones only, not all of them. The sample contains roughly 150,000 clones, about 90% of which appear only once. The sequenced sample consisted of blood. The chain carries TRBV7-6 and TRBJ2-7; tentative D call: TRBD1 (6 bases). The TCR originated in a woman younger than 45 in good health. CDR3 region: CASSPERGTSHEQYF. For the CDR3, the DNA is TGTGCCAGCAGCCCCGAGAGGGGGACAAGTCACGAGCAGTACTTC. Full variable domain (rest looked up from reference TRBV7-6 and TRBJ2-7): GAGVSQSPRYKVTKRGQDVALRCDPISGHVSLYWYRQALGQGPEFLTYFNYEAQQDKSGLPNDRFSAERPEGSISTLTIQRTEQRDSAMYRCASSPERGTSHEQYFGPGTRLTVT.